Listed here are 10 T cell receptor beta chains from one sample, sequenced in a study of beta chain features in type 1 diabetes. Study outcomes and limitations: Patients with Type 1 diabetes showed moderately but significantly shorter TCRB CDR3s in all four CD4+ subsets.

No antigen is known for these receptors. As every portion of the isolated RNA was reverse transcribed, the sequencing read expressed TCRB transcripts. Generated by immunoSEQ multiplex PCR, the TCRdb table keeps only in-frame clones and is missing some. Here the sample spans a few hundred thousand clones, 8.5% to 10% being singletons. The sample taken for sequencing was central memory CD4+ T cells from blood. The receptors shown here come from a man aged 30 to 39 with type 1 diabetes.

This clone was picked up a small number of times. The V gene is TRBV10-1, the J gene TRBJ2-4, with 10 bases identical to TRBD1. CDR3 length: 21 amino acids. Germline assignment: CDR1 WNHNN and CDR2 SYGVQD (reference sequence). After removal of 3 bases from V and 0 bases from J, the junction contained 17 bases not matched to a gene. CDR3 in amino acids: CASSDETGTGAKDLAKNIQYF. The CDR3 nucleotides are TGCGCCAGCAGTGATGAAACCGGGACAGGGGCAAAAGACCTAGCCAAAAACATTCAGTACTTC.

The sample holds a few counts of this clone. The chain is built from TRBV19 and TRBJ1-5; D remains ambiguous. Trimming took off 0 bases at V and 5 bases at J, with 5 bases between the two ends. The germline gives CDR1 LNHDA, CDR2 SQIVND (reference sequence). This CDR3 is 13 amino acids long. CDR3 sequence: CASSIDGDQPQHF. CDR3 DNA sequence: TGTGCCAGTAGTATAGATGGGGATCAGCCCCAGCATTTT.

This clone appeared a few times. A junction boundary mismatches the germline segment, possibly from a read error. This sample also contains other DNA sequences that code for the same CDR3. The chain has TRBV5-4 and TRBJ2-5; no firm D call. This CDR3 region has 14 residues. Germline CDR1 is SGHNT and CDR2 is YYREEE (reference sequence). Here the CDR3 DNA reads TGCGCCAGCAGCCAAGATGTCCTAGGGGAGACCCAGTACTTC. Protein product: CASSQDVLGETQYF.

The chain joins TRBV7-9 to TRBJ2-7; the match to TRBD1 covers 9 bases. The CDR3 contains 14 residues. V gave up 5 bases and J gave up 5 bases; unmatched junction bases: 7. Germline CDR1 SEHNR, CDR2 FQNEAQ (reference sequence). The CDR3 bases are TGTGCCAGCAGCCGGGGACAGGGAGGCGACGAGCAGTACTTC. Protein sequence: CASSRGQGGDEQYF.

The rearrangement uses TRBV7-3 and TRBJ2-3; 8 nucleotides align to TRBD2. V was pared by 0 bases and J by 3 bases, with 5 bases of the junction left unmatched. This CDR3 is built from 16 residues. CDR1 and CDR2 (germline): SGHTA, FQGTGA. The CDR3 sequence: CASSLTGGGRTDTQYF. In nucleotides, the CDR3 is TGTGCCAGCAGCTTAACGGGGGGCGGGAGGACAGATACGCAGTATTTT.

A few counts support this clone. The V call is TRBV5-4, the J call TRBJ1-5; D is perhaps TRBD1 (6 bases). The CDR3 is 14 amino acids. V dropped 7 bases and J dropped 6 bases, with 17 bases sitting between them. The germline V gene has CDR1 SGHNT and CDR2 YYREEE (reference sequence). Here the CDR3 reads CASDRLGAGQPQHF. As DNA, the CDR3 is TGTGCCAGCGATCGGTTGGGGGCAGGTCAGCCCCAGCATTTT.

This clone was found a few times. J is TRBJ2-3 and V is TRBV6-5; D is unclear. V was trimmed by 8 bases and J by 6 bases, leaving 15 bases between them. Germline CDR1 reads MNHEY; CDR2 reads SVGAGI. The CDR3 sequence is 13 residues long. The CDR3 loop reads CASGSPVGDTQYF. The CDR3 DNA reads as TGTGCCAGCGGCAGTCCGGTCGGGGATACGCAGTATTTT.

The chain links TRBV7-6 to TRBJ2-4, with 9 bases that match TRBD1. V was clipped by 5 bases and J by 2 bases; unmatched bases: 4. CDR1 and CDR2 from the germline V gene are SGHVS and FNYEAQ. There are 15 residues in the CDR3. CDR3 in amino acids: CASSPGQGPKNIQYF. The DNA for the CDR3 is TGTGCCAGCAGCCCGGGACAGGGACCCAAAAACATTCAGTACTTC.

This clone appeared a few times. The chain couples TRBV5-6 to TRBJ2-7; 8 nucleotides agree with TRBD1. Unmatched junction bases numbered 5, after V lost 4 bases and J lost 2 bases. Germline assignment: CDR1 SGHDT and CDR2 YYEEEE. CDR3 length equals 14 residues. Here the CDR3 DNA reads TGTGCCAGCAGCCGGAGACAGGGGACCTACGAGCAGTACTTC. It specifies CASSRRQGTYEQYF.

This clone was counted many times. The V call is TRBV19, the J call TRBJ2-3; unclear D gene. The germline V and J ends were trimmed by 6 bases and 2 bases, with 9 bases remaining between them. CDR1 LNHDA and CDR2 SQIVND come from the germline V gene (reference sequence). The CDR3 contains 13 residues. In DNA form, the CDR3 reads TGTGCCAGTAGATCGGGTACCACAGATACGCAGTATTTT. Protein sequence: CASRSGTTDTQYF.